This T cell receptor beta chain was sequenced during a study of lymphopenia after photon versus proton radiotherapy. Clones were sequenced by immunoSEQ multiplex PCR, and TCRdb holds only the in-frame ones, with some missing. This repertoire shows 75,000 to 95,000 clones, around 88% found once; its top ten account for around 1.5%. Germline V gene data show CDR1 as MDHEN and CDR2 as SYDVKM. Deletions cut 3 bases from V and 7 bases from J, with 16 bases between. This CDR3 comprises 14 residues. The chain links TRBV28 to TRBJ2-7; no definite D call. This clonotype originated in a man in his sixties with pancreatic cancer. The sequenced sample was peripheral blood, obtained from a patient treated with proton-based radiotherapy. CDR3 residues: CASSLGSRSREQYF. The CDR3 nucleotides read TGTGCCAGCAGTTTGGGGTCTCGGTCACGAGAGCAGTACTTC.